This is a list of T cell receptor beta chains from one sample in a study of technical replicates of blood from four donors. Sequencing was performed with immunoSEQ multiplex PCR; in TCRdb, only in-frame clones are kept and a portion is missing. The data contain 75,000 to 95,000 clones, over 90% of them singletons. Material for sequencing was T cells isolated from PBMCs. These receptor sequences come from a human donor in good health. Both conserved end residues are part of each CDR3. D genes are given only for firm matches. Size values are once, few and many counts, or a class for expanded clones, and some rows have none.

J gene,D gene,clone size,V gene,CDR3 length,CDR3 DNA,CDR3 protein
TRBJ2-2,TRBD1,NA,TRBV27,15,TGTGCCAGCAGTGGGACAGGGGGCCGGCCCGGGGAGCTGTTTTTT,CASSGTGGRPGELFF
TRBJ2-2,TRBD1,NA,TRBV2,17,TGTGCCAGCCACAGGGGAATAGTAGTCAGTCGTACCGGGGAGCTGTTTTTT,CASHRGIVVSRTGELFF
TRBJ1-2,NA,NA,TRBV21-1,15,TGTGCCAGCAGCAAAGTCTACAGGACAGGGGGAGGCTACACCTTC,CASSKVYRTGGGYTF
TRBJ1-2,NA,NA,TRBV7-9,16,TGTGCCAGCAGTTATGAGGGAGGGGGGGGACCCGGCGGCTACACCTTC,CASSYEGGGGPGGYTF
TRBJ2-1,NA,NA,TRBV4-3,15,TGCGCCAGCAGCCAAGACGGAGATCCCTACAATGAGCAGTTCTTC,CASSQDGDPYNEQFF
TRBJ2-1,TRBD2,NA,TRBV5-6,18,TGTGCCAGCAGCGCCGGGACTAGCGGGATAGTCGGGTACAATGAGCAGTTCTTC,CASSAGTSGIVGYNEQFF
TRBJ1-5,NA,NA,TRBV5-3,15,TGTGCCAGAAGCTTCACATACTATAGCAATCAGCCCCAGCATTTT,CARSFTYYSNQPQHF
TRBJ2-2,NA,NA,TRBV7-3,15,TGTGCCAGCAGTCAGGGGGGACGGCTAACCGGGGAGCTGTTTTTT,CASSQGGRLTGELFF
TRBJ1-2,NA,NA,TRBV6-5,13,TGTGCCAGCAGCCCAGGGTTGCACTATGGCTACACCTTC,CASSPGLHYGYTF
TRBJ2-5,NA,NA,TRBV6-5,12,TGTGCCGCCGGGACTCCGGTATGGCCCCAGTACTTC,CAAGTPVWPQYF
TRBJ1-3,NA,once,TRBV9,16,TGTGCCAGCAGCGTAGCTTTACTGCCCTCTGGAAACACCATATATTTT,CASSVALLPSGNTIYF
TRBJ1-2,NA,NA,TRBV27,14,TGTGCCAGCAGTACTTCATTCCGAGCCTATGGCTACACCTTC,CASSTSFRAYGYTF
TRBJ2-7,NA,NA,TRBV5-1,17,TGCGCCAGCAGCTGGGCAGTTGGAGCGGAAGACTCCTACGAGCAGTACTTC,CASSWAVGAEDSYEQYF
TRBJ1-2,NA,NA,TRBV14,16,TGTGCCAGCAGCCCTATCGGGAGCCCTTCTAACTATGGCTACACCTTC,CASSPIGSPSNYGYTF
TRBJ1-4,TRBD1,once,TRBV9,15,TGTGCCAGCTCCAGGGGGTGGGGTAACAATGAAAAACTGTTTTTT,CASSRGWGNNEKLFF
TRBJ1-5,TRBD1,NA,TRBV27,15,TGTGCCAGCAGTTTCGGGACAGCCTTCAATCAGCCCCAGCATTTT,CASSFGTAFNQPQHF
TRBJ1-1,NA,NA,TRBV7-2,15,TGTGCCAGCAGCCTCAACAGGGTGGGGAACACTGAAGCTTTCTTT,CASSLNRVGNTEAFF
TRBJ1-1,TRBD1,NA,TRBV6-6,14,TGTGCCAGCAAACCGGGACAGGGGTTCGCTGAAGCTTTCTTT,CASKPGQGFAEAFF
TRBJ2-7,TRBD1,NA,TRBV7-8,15,TGTGCCAGCAGCCTGGGGACAGGGGGCGCGGGGGAGCAGTACTTC,CASSLGTGGAGEQYF
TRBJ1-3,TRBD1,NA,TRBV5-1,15,TGCGCCAGCAGCTTTGAAGACAGGGACGGGGACACCATATATTTT,CASSFEDRDGDTIYF
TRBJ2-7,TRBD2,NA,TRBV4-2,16,TGTGCCAGCAGCCAAGATAACAGCGGGAGAATCTACGAGCAGTACTTC,CASSQDNSGRIYEQYF
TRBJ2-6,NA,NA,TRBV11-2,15,TGTGCCAGCAGCTTAACGGGTACCGGGGCCAACGTCCTGACTTTC,CASSLTGTGANVLTF
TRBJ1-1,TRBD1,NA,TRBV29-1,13,TGCAGCGTCACGGGACAGGGGAACACTGAAGCTTTCTTT,CSVTGQGNTEAFF
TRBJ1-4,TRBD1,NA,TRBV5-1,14,TGCGCCAGCAGCAAGGGACAGGCTAATGAAAAACTGTTTTTT,CASSKGQANEKLFF
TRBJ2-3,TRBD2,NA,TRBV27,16,TGTGCCAGCAGTTGGTTGTTCGGGACTAGCTCAGATACGCAGTATTTT,CASSWLFGTSSDTQYF
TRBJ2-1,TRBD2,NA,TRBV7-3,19,TGTGCCAGCAGCTACGTAACTAGCGGGAGTAGGGATTCCTACAATGAGCAGTTCTTC,CASSYVTSGSRDSYNEQFF
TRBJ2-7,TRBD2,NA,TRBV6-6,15,TGTGCCAGCAGTCCTATGGGGGGGGTTCTATACGAGCAGTACTTC,CASSPMGGVLYEQYF
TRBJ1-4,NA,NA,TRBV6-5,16,TGTGCCAGCAGTTACTCTTCCGGGGAATGGGATGAAAAACTGTTTTTT,CASSYSSGEWDEKLFF